This T cell receptor beta chain derives from a study of blood T cell repertoires in COVID-19 (dated by TCRdb to the early 2020s). About the investigation overall: Collaborator samples came from the United States, Italy and Spain and covered acute and convalescent phases of COVID-19. The prospective study material was composed of cDNA or gDNA derived from T cells, B-cell-depleted T cells, or PBMCs. The dataset comprised deeply sampled blood TCRbeta repertoires from subjects exposed to, actively infected with, or recovered from COVID-19. A freely available public database, intended as a resource for researchers studying the immune response to SARS-CoV-2, is where the repertoires were released. The samples were drawn from two sources: the first 160 participants of the ongoing ImmuneRACE study, and 1,000 to 1,500 subjects contributed by 6 global collaborators. A de-identified subject ID, COVID-19 status, age in years and sex were almost always included in the sample metadata. Where HLA class I and class II types were available, the types were taken from metadata supplied by the sample provider, not from assay-based typing.

Here is what the overall study found, with its caveats: The amount of clinical and demographic metadata varied by source and participant and was provided uncurated.

As for this clone: Its target antigen remains unknown. The input lacks base qualities; no much larger clone sits a single base away.

The immunoSEQ Assay, a bias-controlled multiplex PCR, was used to amplify TCRbeta CDR3 regions from genomic DNA. The authors' pipeline ran thus. Nucleated cell counts per sample were estimated from amplification of reference gene primers within the assay. To quantify the absolute abundance of each unique TCRbeta CDR3 rearrangement, sequence reads were collapsed and filtered. For each sample, productive Simpson clonality was calculated as the square root of Simpson's diversity index over productive rearrangements. TCRdb carries this immuneACCESS record with in-frame sequences only. Its versions omit some clonotypes, under half of them owing to an unresolved V gene in the studies checked, with the rest unexplained. The V and J calls and clone size were taken over from that table, and D and trimming were inferred from the DNA. This sample is represented by about 240,000 clones; roughly four fifths of them were singletons. The ten largest account for approximately 9.6% of the sample.

Whole blood was collected in K2EDTA tubes by collaborating institutions according to the institutions' own protocols. Collaborator samples were shipped for TCRbeta analysis as frozen whole blood, isolated PBMCs, or DNA extracted from either sample type. CDR1 and CDR2, per the germline V gene (reference sequence), are MNHEY and SMNVEV. Ends trimmed: V by 4 bases, J by 5 bases; bases unmatched to a gene: 14. Including the terminal cysteine and phenylalanine, the CDR3 comprises 17 residues. The retained sequence is limited to the CDR3, 51 bases, with the frame set at the first base. The TCR was taken from an elderly woman with acute or convalescent COVID-19. The V and J genes are TRBV27 and TRBJ1-2, with 9 bases aligning to TRBD1. What was sequenced was peripheral blood. Here the CDR3 is given as CASSSPRETGGGYGYTF. The DNA is TGTGCCAGCAGTTCCCCCCGGGAGACAGGGGGGGGATATGGCTACACCTTC.